This record looks at one T cell receptor (beta chain) sequence and its context. Antigen specificity is unknown. The CDR3 length is 16 residues. The germline CDR1 and CDR2 sequences are KGHSH and LQKENI. V lost 0 bases to trimming and J lost 7 bases; unmatched junction nucleotides: 7. Generated by immunoSEQ multiplex PCR, the TCRdb table keeps only in-frame clones and is missing some. Of some 150,000 clones listed, 90% to 95% are singletons. The sample comes from a study of T cell responses to AZD1222 COVID-19 vaccine. General study points: Donors were largely white British and mainly female; clonal diversity was possibly underestimated. Vaccination with two AZD1222 doses was followed by a rise in Spike-specific TCR breadth and depth.

The material sequenced was peripheral blood, taken 28 days after the second AZD1222 dose. The V call is TRBV18, the J call TRBJ1-4; the match to TRBD1 covers 8 bases. This receptor was identified in an adult who received the AZD1222 COVID-19 vaccine. The DNA for the CDR3 is TGTGCCAGCTCACCACCGCAGGGGGCGCGGGGTGAAAAACTGTTTTTT. Encoded protein: CASSPPQGARGEKLFF. Full variable domain (rest looked up from reference TRBV18 and TRBJ1-4): NAGVMQNPRHLVRRRGQEARLRCSPMKGHSHVYWYRQLPEEGLKFMVYLQKENIIDESGMPKERFSAEFPKEGPSILRIQQVVRGDSAAYFCASSPPQGARGEKLFFGSGTQLSVL.